A selection of T cell receptor beta chains follows, all from one sample in a study of shared clonotypes between healthy human individuals. Some clones are missing from TCRdb's copy, which holds only in-frame ones; the method was immunoSEQ multiplex PCR. The sample carries around 510,000 clones, 90% to 96% recorded once. The sequenced sample consisted of naive CD4+ T cells sorted from blood. The receptor source for this set is a woman aged 30 to 39 in good health. The CDR3 runs from the conserved cysteine through the conserved F or W. D genes are given only for firm matches. Clone size, where shown, is once, few, many, or a class for clones that have expanded.

j_call v_call clone_size d_call cdr3_nt cdr3_aa
TRBJ1-4 TRBV12-5 - - TGTGCTAGTGGTTTGGTACGCGTTGAAAAACTGTTTTTT CASGLVRVEKLFF
TRBJ2-7 TRBV6-6 - TRBD2 TGTGCCAGCAGTGTACCTGGCGGGAGGAGACCCTACGAGCAGTACTTC CASSVPGGRRPYEQYF
TRBJ1-2 TRBV18 - TRBD1 TGTGCCAGCTCACCACCCGGGACAGGGGTTTCATCCAACTATGGCTACACCTTC CASSPPGTGVSSNYGYTF
TRBJ1-3 TRBV30 - TRBD1 TGTGCCTGGGGGGGACAGGAGCTCTCTGGAAACACCATATATTTT CAWGGQELSGNTIYF
TRBJ2-7 TRBV27 - TRBD1 TGTGCCAGCAGATATCACGGGACAGGGAAAAACTACGAGCAGTACTTC CASRYHGTGKNYEQYF
TRBJ2-3 TRBV9 - TRBD2 TGTGCCAGCAGCGTTACGACTAGCGGGGGAGGGGATACGCAGTATTTT CASSVTTSGGGDTQYF
TRBJ2-3 TRBV28 - - TGTGCCAGCAGTTTAACGGGGCCAGATACGCAGTATTTT CASSLTGPDTQYF
TRBJ2-7 TRBV15 - TRBD1 TGTGCCACCCGGCCGGGACAGGGGATTTACGAGCAGTACTTC CATRPGQGIYEQYF
TRBJ2-3 TRBV29-1 - TRBD2 TGCAGCGCCTCGCGACTAGCCGGGGTGGAGGATACGCAGTATTTT CSASRLAGVEDTQYF
TRBJ1-2 TRBV28 - - TGTGCCAGCAGTTCTCATCCAAACCGGGGTGGCTACACCTTC CASSSHPNRGGYTF
TRBJ2-3 TRBV6-6 - TRBD1 TGTGCCAGCCACAGGGGGGGCACAGATACGCAGTATTTT CASHRGGTDTQYF
TRBJ1-2 TRBV30 - - TGTGCCTGGAGTGTAACTAGATATGGCTACACCTTC CAWSVTRYGYTF
TRBJ1-5 TRBV10-3 - - TGTGCCATCAAAGTCATAACCACGTTGCCCCAGCATTTT CAIKVITTLPQHF
TRBJ2-7 TRBV5-1 - TRBD2 TGCGCCAGCAGCTCGCTAGCGGGTACCTACGAGCAGTACTTC CASSSLAGTYEQYF
TRBJ2-1 TRBV4-2 - TRBD2 TGTGCCAGCAGCCAAGAGGGATCGACTAGCGGGAGATTTCACAATGAGCAGTTCTTC CASSQEGSTSGRFHNEQFF
TRBJ2-5 TRBV4-1 - - TGCGCCAGCAGCCAAGTATTGCAGGCTCCAGAGACCCAGTACTTC CASSQVLQAPETQYF
TRBJ2-5 TRBV18 - TRBD2 TGTGCCAGCTCAGGTGCTAGCGGTGAGACCCAGTACTTC CASSGASGETQYF
TRBJ2-1 TRBV28 - TRBD2 TGTGCCAGCACGACTAGCGGGAGGGGCAATGAGCAGTTCTTC CASTTSGRGNEQFF
TRBJ2-1 TRBV7-9 - TRBD2 TGTGCCAGCACAAGCGGGGGCGATTACAATGAGCAGTTCTTC CASTSGGDYNEQFF
TRBJ1-4 TRBV7-3 - - TGTGCCAGCAGCAACCCCTACCACAAGCGAGGAGGTGAAAAACTGTTTTTT CASSNPYHKRGGEKLFF
TRBJ2-3 TRBV29-1 - TRBD1 TGCAGCGCTGGGGGACGGGACAGGGGGCTCACAGATACGCAGTATTTT CSAGGRDRGLTDTQYF
TRBJ2-2 TRBV28 - TRBD2 TGTGCCAGCAGTTTATGGCGGGGGTCCGGGGAGCTGTTTTTT CASSLWRGSGELFF
TRBJ2-2 TRBV18 - - TGTGCCAGCTCACCCTGGAGGACGGGGGACGGGGAGCTGTTTTTT CASSPWRTGDGELFF
TRBJ2-2 TRBV7-3 once TRBD2 TGTGCCAGCAGCTCGGGACTAGCGGGAGCAGACACCGGGGAGCTGTTTTTT CASSSGLAGADTGELFF
TRBJ2-1 TRBV7-8 - TRBD1 TGTGCCAGCAGCTTAGAAGGGACAGGGAGTCACAATGAGCAGTTCTTC CASSLEGTGSHNEQFF
TRBJ2-2 TRBV5-1 - - TGCGCCAGCGGCTACAGCATCCCGCCGTACACCGGGGAGCTGTTTTTT CASGYSIPPYTGELFF
TRBJ2-7 TRBV6-5 - TRBD1 TGTGCCAGCAGCCCGGACAGGGGAATCTACGAGCAGTACTTC CASSPDRGIYEQYF
TRBJ2-1 TRBV9 once - TGTGCCAGCAGCCGAGGGGGCGGGACCTACAATGAGCAGTTCTTC CASSRGGGTYNEQFF
TRBJ2-3 TRBV27 - - TGTGCCAGCAGCGAAGACAGGAGGGCGCAGTATTTT CASSEDRRAQYF
TRBJ2-2 TRBV2 - - TGTGCCAGCAGACAGACGAACACCGGGGAGCTGTTTTTT CASRQTNTGELFF
TRBJ1-5 TRBV27 - - TGTGCCAGCAGTATCTCAAGGGGTCAGCCCCAGCATTTT CASSISRGQPQHF
TRBJ2-1 TRBV28 - - TGTGCCAGTACCTTCTACAATGAGCAGTTCTTC CASTFYNEQFF
TRBJ2-3 TRBV4-1 - - TGCGCCAGCAGCCAACCAGGGAAGGATACGCAGTATTTT CASSQPGKDTQYF
TRBJ2-2 TRBV19 - - TGTGCCAGTAACCCAGGGGGGCACCTATCTGGGGAGCTGTTTTTT CASNPGGHLSGELFF
TRBJ1-5 TRBV28 - - TGTGCCAGCAGCAATGGTAATCAGCCCCAGCATTTT CASSNGNQPQHF
TRBJ2-5 TRBV7-6 - - TGTGCCAGCAGCTTAGGATCTAGTGGGAGCGAACAAGAGACCCAGTACTTC CASSLGSSGSEQETQYF
TRBJ2-5 TRBV18 once - TGTGCCAGCTCACCTAGGGGGGCTAGACCATTGGAGACCCAGTACTTC CASSPRGARPLETQYF
TRBJ2-3 TRBV4-2 - TRBD2 TGTGCCAGCAGCCCCGCGAGACTAGCGGAGAGCACAGATACGCAGTATTTT CASSPARLAESTDTQYF
TRBJ1-5 TRBV28 once - TGTGCCAGCAAAGTTTTGAGGGCCCCGGTGAATCAGCCCCAGCATTTT CASKVLRAPVNQPQHF
TRBJ2-7 TRBV7-3 - TRBD2 TGTGCCAGCAGCCGAAAAGACCGGGAGGCCCCCTACGAGCAGTACTTC CASSRKDREAPYEQYF
TRBJ2-1 TRBV5-1 - - TGCGCCAGCAGCGGAGGACAGTCAGCATACAATGAGCAGTTCTTC CASSGGQSAYNEQFF
TRBJ2-7 TRBV6-1 once - TGTGCCAGCAGTGAGCCGGGCGTGCCCCCCTACGAGCAGTACTTC CASSEPGVPPYEQYF
TRBJ1-1 TRBV29-1 - TRBD1 TGCAGCGCCCGATCACAGGGGGACACTGAAGCTTTCTTT CSARSQGDTEAFF
TRBJ1-1 TRBV28 - - TGTGCCAGCACACCGGTGCCTGAAGTGGCTGAAGCTTTCTTT CASTPVPEVAEAFF
TRBJ2-1 TRBV7-9 - - TGTGCCAGCAGCCACGACAGTTTCCTTGAGCAGTTCTTC CASSHDSFLEQFF
TRBJ1-1 TRBV19 - - TGTGCCAGTAGTAGTCAGGTGGATACTGAAGCTTTCTTT CASSSQVDTEAFF
TRBJ1-1 TRBV29-1 once - TGCAGCGTCGCGGACGGGTACACTGAAGCTTTCTTT CSVADGYTEAFF